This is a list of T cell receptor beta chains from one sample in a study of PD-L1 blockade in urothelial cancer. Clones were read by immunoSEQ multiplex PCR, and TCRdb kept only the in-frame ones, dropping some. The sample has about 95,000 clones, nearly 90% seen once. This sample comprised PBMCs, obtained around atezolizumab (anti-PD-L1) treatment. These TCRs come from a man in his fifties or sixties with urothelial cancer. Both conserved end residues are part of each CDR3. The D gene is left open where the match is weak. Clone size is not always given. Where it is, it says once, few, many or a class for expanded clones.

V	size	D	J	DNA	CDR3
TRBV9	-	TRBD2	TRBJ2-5	TGTGCCAGCAGCGTAGGGACTAGCGGGACGGAGACCCAGTACTTC	CASSVGTSGTETQYF
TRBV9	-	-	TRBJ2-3	TGTGCCAGCAGCGTCCAGGAATGGAGGAATACGCAGTATTTT	CASSVQEWRNTQYF
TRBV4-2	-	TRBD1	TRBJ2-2	TGTGCCAGCAGCGATACAGGGGTTGGATCCGGGGAGCTGTTTTTT	CASSDTGVGSGELFF
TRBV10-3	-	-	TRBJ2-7	TGTGCCATCAAATCGGGGGGCCGCGACGAGCAGTACTTC	CAIKSGGRDEQYF
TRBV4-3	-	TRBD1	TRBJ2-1	TGCGCCAGCAGCCAGGCGATCGGGACAGAGTACAATGAGCAGTTCTTC	CASSQAIGTEYNEQFF
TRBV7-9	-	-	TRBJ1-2	TGTGCCAGCAGCTCAGGGGAGTTCTATGGCTACACCTTC	CASSSGEFYGYTF
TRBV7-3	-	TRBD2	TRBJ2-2	TGTGCCAGCAGTGACGATAGCGGGGGGCGGACCGGGGAGCTGTTTTTT	CASSDDSGGRTGELFF
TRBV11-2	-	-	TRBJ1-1	TGTGCCAGCAGCTTAGCACCGGGGGGTGAAGCTTTCTTT	CASSLAPGGEAFF
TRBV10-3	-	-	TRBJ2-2	TGTGCCATCAGTGACTCGGGGCTAGCGCAGTACACCGGGGAGCTGTTTTTT	CAISDSGLAQYTGELFF
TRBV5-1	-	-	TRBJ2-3	TGCGCCAGATCCCCCTGTACAGATACGCAGTATTTT	CARSPCTDTQYF
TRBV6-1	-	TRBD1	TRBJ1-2	TGTGCCAGCAGATTGGGCCAAATAGGGGGCGGCTACACCTTC	CASRLGQIGGGYTF
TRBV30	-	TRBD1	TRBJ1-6	TGTGCCTGGAGCGAAAAAATCGGACAGGGGGACCCACCCCTCCACTTT	CAWSEKIGQGDPPLHF
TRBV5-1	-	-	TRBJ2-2	TGCGCCAGCAGCTTGCGGGAAACCGGGGAGCTGTTTTTT	CASSLRETGELFF
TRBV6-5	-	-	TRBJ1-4	TGTGCCAGCACCTATTCCGGAAAACTGTTTTTT	CASTYSGKLFF
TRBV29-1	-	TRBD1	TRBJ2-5	TGCAGCGTTTCTGACAGGGGGGGGGAGACCCAGTACTTC	CSVSDRGGETQYF
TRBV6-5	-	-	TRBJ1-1	TGTGCCAGCAGTTATAACAGGAAGGACACTGAAGCTTTCTTT	CASSYNRKDTEAFF
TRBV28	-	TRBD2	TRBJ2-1	TGTGCCAGCAGGTTAGCGGGAGGTTCAGAGCAGTTCTTC	CASRLAGGSEQFF
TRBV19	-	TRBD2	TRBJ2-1	TGTGCCAGTCGGGCGACTAGCGGGAGTGGGTGGTCCTACAATGAGCAGTTCTTC	CASRATSGSGWSYNEQFF
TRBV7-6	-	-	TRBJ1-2	TGTGCCAGCAGCAGGGACACTCAGGGGGGCTACACCTTC	CASSRDTQGGYTF
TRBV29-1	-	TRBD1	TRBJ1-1	TGCAGCGTGAACAGGGGGGAGACTGAAGCTTTCTTT	CSVNRGETEAFF
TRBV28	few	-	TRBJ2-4	TGTGCCAGCAGTTTGCGGGAAAACATTCAGTACTTC	CASSLRENIQYF
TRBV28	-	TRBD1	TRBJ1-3	TGTGCCAGCAGTAGGACAGGGAACTCTGGAAACACCATATATTTT	CASSRTGNSGNTIYF
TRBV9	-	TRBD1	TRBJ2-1	TGTGCCAGCAGCGCGGGACAGGGGGCTTACAATGAGCAGTTCTTC	CASSAGQGAYNEQFF
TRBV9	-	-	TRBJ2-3	TGTGCCAGCAGCGTAGATCAGAGGTCGGGATGGGATACGCAGTATTTT	CASSVDQRSGWDTQYF
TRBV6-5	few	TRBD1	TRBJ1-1	TGTGCCGTGCACAGGGGGCTGTTGAACACTGAAGCTTTCTTT	CAVHRGLLNTEAFF
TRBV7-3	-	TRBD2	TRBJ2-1	TGTGCCAGCAGCCCGACTAGCGGAGCAAACAATGAGCAGTTCTTC	CASSPTSGANNEQFF
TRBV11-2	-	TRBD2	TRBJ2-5	TGTGCCAGCAGCCGGACTACTAGCGCCCAAGAGACCCAGTACTTC	CASSRTTSAQETQYF
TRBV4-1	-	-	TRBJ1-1	TGCGCCAGCAGCCAGTTAGGGGGAAGCACTGAAGCTTTCTTT	CASSQLGGSTEAFF
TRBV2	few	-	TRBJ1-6	TGTGCCAGCAGTGATATGCCCGAAAGCCATTCACCCCTCCACTTT	CASSDMPESHSPLHF
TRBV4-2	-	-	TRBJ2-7	TGTGCCAGCAGCGGTCGCGGGACGAACGAGCAGTACTTC	CASSGRGTNEQYF
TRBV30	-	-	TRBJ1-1	TGTGCCTGGAAACGCGAAGGGGTGAACACTGAAGCTTTCTTT	CAWKREGVNTEAFF
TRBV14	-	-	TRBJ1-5	TGTGCCAGCAGCCAAAAACGTAAGGGGCTGCAGCCCCAGCATTTT	CASSQKRKGLQPQHF
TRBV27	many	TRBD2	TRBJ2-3	TGTGCCAGCAGTAATAGCGGGGGGTTAGCAGATACGCAGTATTTT	CASSNSGGLADTQYF
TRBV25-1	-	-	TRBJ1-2	TGTGCCAGCAGTGAAGGGAGTGGAAGCTACACCTTC	CASSEGSGSYTF
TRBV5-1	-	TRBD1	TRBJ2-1	TGCGCCAGCAGCCCACAGGGGGCTCCCTACAATGAGCAGTTCTTC	CASSPQGAPYNEQFF
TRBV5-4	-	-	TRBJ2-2	TGTGCCAGCAGCTTGCGGGGTTACGGGGAGCTGTTTTTT	CASSLRGYGELFF
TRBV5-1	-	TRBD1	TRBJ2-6	TGCGCCAGCAGCTGGACAGGGGGGTACTCTGGGGCCAACGTCCTGACTTTC	CASSWTGGYSGANVLTF
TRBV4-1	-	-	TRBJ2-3	TGCGCCAGCAGCCAAGCTGACCACCCAGGGGCAGATACGCAGTATTTT	CASSQADHPGADTQYF